One TCR beta chain is described in this entry. Per the germline V gene, CDR1 is SNHLY and CDR2 is FYNNEI. The germline V and J ends were trimmed by 2 bases and 3 bases, with 7 bases remaining between them. There are 14 residues in the CDR3. Repertoires were generated with immunoSEQ multiplex PCR, while TCRdb's copy carries only in-frame clones and drops some. The sample shows about 28,000 clones, 86% of them seen only once. The sample comes from a study of T cells after posttransplantation cyclophosphamide. The receptor was isolated from a man aged 50-59 years. This chain uses TRBV2 with TRBJ2-2, with D perhaps matching TRBD2 (5 bases). Sequences were obtained from PBMCs. The CDR3 coding sequence is TGTGCCAGCAGTGAAAGAGGGTACACCGGGGAGCTGTTTTTT. It yields the protein CASSERGYTGELFF.